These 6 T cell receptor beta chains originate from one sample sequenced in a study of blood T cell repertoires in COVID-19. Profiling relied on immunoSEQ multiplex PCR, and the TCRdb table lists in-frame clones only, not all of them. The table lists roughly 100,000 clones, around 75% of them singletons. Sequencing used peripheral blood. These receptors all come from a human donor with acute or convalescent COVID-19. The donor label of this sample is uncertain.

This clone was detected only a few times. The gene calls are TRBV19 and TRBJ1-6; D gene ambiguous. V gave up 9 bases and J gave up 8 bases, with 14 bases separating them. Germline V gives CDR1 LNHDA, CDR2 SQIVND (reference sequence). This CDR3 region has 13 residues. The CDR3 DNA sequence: TGTGCCAGCCAGGACCGGAGGGATTCACCCCTCCACTTT. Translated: CASQDRRDSPLHF.

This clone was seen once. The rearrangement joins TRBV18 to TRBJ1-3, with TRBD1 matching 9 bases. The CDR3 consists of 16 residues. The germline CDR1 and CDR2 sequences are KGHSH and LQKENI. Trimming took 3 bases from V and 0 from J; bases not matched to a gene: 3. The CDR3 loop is CASSPPTGGSGNTIYF. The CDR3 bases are TGTGCCAGCTCACCCCCGACAGGGGGCTCTGGAAACACCATATATTTT. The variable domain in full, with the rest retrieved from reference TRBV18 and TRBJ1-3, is NAGVMQNPRHLVRRRGQEARLRCSPMKGHSHVYWYRQLPEEGLKFMVYLQKENIIDESGMPKERFSAEFPKEGPSILRIQQVVRGDSAAYFCASSPPTGGSGNTIYFGEGSWLTVV.

In DNA, the CDR3 is TGTGCCAGCAGTTCCGATTCACCCCTCCACTTT. Protein: CASSSDSPLHF. The chain carries TRBV28 and TRBJ1-6; D uncertain. Germline V gene data show CDR1 as MDHEN and CDR2 as SYDVKM. The V end was cut by 4 bases, the J end by 8 bases, with 3 bases between. The CDR3 consists of 11 residues.

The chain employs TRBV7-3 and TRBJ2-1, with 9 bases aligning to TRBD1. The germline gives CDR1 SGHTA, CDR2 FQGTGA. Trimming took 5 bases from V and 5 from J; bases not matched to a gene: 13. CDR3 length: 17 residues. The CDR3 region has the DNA TGTGCCAGCAGCACTAATGCCGGGACAGGGCTTAACAATGAGCAGTTCTTC. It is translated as CASSTNAGTGLNNEQFF.

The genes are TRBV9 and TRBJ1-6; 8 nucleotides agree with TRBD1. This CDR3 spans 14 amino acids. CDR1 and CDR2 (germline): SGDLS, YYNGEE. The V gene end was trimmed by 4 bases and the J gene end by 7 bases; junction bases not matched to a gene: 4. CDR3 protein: CASSLQGENSPLHF. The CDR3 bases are TGTGCCAGCAGCTTACAGGGGGAGAATTCACCCCTCCACTTT. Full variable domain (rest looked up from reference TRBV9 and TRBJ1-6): DSGVTQTPKHLITATGQRVTLRCSPRSGDLSVYWYQQSLDQGLQFLIQYYNGEERAKGNILERFSAQQFPDLHSELNLSSLELGDSALYFCASSLQGENSPLHFGNGTRLTVT.

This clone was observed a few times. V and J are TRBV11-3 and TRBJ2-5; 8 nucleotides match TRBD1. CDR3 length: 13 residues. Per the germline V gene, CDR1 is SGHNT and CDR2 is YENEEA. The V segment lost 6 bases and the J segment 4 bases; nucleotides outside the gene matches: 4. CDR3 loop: CASSQGATETQYF. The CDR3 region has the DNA TGTGCCAGCAGTCAGGGGGCTACAGAGACCCAGTACTTC.